This TCR beta chain was identified in a study of T cell responses to AZD1222 COVID-19 vaccine. Trimming cost V 7 bases and J 5 bases, with 20 bases left between them. Germline V gives CDR1 ENHRY, CDR2 SYGVKD. The CDR3 covers 15 residues. Profiling relied on immunoSEQ multiplex PCR, and the TCRdb table lists in-frame clones only, not all of them. Seen here are about 130,000 clones, about 90% observed once, and the top ten hold around 1.9%. Broader study findings: CD4 TCRs associated with vaccination spanned spike, dominating at 160-218 and 743-854. Within unmutated variant regions lay the reported targets of nearly half of spike-specific TCRs.

With respect to this clone: Its antigen is not known.

The V call is TRBV10-3, the J call TRBJ1-2, with TRBD1 as a possible D gene (6 bases). The TCR sequence derives from an adult in good health. Sequences were derived from peripheral blood, sampled on day 0 of AZD1222 vaccination. CDR3 loop: CAINERPGQRYGYTF. CDR3 DNA: TGTGCCATCAACGAAAGACCGGGACAAAGATATGGCTACACCTTC.